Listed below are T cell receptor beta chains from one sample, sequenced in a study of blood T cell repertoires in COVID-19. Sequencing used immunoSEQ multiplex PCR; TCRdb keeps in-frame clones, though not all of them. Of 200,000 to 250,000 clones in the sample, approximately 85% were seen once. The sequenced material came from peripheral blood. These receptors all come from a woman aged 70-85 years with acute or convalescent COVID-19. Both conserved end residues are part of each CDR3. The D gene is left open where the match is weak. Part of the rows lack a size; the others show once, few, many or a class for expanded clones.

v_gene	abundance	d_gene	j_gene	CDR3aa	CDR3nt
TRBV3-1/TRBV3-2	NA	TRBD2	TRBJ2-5	CASSQASGGQETQYF	TGTGCCAGCAGCCAAGCTAGCGGGGGGCAAGAGACCCAGTACTTC
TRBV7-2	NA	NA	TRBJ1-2	CASSLVIGQADGYTF	TGTGCCAGCAGCTTAGTGATTGGGCAGGCCGACGGCTACACCTTC
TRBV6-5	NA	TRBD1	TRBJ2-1	CASSRDRKDNEQFF	TGTGCCAGCAGCCGGGACAGGAAGGACAATGAGCAGTTCTTC
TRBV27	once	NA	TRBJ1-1	CASRPNQGKGNTEAFF	TGTGCCAGCAGACCCAATCAGGGAAAGGGGAACACTGAAGCTTTCTTT
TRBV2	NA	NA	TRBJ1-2	CASSLQGSGYTF	TGTGCCAGCAGTCTACAGGGTTCTGGCTACACCTTC
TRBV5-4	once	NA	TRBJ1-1	CASSLPGVRQDATEAFF	TGTGCCAGCAGCTTGCCGGGCGTCCGACAGGACGCAACTGAAGCTTTCTTT
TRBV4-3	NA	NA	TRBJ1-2	CASSQDNFYGYTF	TGCGCCAGCAGCCAAGATAACTTCTATGGCTACACCTTC
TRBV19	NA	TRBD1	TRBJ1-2	CASSPHRTGYGYTF	TGTGCCAGTAGTCCTCACCGGACAGGCTATGGCTACACCTTC
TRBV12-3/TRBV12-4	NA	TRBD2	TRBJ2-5	CASSASGGSQYF	TGTGCCAGCAGTGCTAGCGGGGGGTCTCAGTACTTC
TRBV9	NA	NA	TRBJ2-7	CASSVTHKNPYEQYF	TGTGCCAGCAGCGTAACACACAAAAATCCCTACGAGCAGTACTTC
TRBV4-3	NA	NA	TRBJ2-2	CASSQDWVTGRGGELFF	TGCGCCAGCAGCCAAGATTGGGTAACAGGGAGGGGCGGGGAGCTGTTTTTT
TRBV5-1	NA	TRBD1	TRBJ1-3	CASSLYNTGVGNTIYF	TGCGCCAGCAGCTTATACAATACAGGGGTCGGAAACACCATATATTTT
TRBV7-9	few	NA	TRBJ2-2	CATREGQGTTGELFF	TGTGCCACACGGGAGGGACAGGGTACCACCGGGGAGCTGTTTTTT
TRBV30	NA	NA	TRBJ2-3	CAWSVQLDTQYF	TGTGCCTGGAGTGTACAGCTCGATACGCAGTATTTT
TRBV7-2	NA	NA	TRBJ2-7	CASSLLPYEQYF	TGTGCCAGCAGCCTCCTCCCCTACGAGCAGTACTTC
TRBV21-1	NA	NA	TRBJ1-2	CASSKGTGGYGYTF	TGTGCCAGCAGCAAGGGGACAGGGGGATATGGCTACACCTTC
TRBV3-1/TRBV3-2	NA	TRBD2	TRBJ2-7	CASSQGLAVYEQYF	TGTGCCAGCAGCCAAGGACTAGCGGTCTACGAGCAGTACTTC
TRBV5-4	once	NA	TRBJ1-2	CASSRPRGAGYGYTF	TGTGCCAGCAGCCGACCACGGGGGGCGGGCTATGGCTACACCTTC
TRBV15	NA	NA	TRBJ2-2	CATSREMVRGWGNPGELFF	TGTGCCACCAGCAGAGAAATGGTACGGGGTTGGGGAAACCCCGGGGAGCTGTTTTTT
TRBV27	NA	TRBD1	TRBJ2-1	CASSSPGQGRPISYNEQFF	TGTGCCAGCAGTTCCCCGGGACAGGGGCGCCCGATTTCCTACAATGAGCAGTTCTTC
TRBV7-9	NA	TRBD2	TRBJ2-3	CASSFERGLSDTQYF	TGTGCCAGCAGCTTTGAGCGGGGGTTATCAGATACGCAGTATTTT
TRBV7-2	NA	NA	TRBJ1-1	CASSLPGRGTEAFF	TGTGCCAGCAGCCTACCAGGGAGGGGCACTGAAGCTTTCTTT
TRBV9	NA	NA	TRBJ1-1	CASSVSSHAGEAFF	TGTGCCAGCAGCGTAAGTTCACACGCAGGGGAAGCTTTCTTT
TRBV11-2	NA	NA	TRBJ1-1	CASRSGGTEAFF	TGTGCCAGCCGCTCGGGGGGCACTGAAGCTTTCTTT
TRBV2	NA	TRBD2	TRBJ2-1	CASNPRRAGVEQFF	TGTGCCAGCAATCCAAGGAGAGCGGGGGTTGAGCAGTTCTTC
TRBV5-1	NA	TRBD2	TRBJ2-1	CASSPGLAGSNEQFF	TGCGCCAGCAGCCCGGGACTAGCGGGGAGCAATGAGCAGTTCTTC
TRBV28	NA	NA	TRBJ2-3	CASSLGGATDTQYF	TGTGCCAGCAGTTTAGGAGGGGCCACAGATACGCAGTATTTT
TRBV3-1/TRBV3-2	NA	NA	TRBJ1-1	CASTFNGGNTEAFF	TGTGCCAGCACCTTCAACGGGGGGAACACTGAAGCTTTCTTT
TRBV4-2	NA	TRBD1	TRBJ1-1	CASSQDGTGVTEAFF	TGTGCCAGCAGCCAAGATGGGACAGGGGTTACTGAAGCTTTCTTT
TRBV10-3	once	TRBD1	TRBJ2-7	CAIRAGQAYEQYF	TGTGCCATCAGGGCGGGACAGGCCTACGAGCAGTACTTC
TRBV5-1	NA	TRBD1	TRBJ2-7	CASSSTGWGYEQYF	TGCGCCAGCAGCTCGACAGGGTGGGGGTACGAGCAGTACTTC
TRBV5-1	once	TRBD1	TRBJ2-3	CASSLGQGLTDTQYF	TGCGCCAGCAGCTTGGGACAGGGCCTCACAGATACGCAGTATTTT
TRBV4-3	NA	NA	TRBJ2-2	CASSPFLQGNTGELFF	TGCGCCAGCAGCCCGTTCCTACAGGGAAACACCGGGGAGCTGTTTTTT
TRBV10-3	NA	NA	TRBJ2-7	CAISREAPYEQYF	TGTGCCATCAGCAGGGAAGCCCCCTACGAGCAGTACTTC
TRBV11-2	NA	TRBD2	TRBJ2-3	CASSLGGGAINTQYF	TGTGCCAGCAGCTTAGGCGGGGGGGCGATAAATACGCAGTATTTT
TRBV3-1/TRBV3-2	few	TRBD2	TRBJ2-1	CASSSYSGGGNEQFF	TGTGCCAGCAGCTCCTATAGCGGGGGGGGAAATGAGCAGTTCTTC
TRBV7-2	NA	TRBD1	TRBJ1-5	CASSFSGGRQPQHF	TGTGCCAGCAGCTTTTCAGGGGGCCGTCAGCCCCAGCATTTT
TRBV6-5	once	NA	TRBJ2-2	CASSYSTSGNTGELFF	TGTGCCAGCAGTTACTCGACCTCGGGGAACACCGGGGAGCTGTTTTTT
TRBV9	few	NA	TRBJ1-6	CASSVATRASPLHF	TGTGCCAGCAGCGTAGCTACCAGGGCCTCACCCCTCCACTTT
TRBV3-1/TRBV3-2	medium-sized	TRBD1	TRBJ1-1	CASSPRDRGITEAFF	TGTGCCAGCAGCCCGCGGGACAGGGGAATCACTGAAGCTTTCTTT
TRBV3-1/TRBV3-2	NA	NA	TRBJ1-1	CASSPTGGDTEAFF	TGTGCCAGCAGCCCTACCGGAGGGGACACTGAAGCTTTCTTT